These 3 T cell receptor beta chains came from one sample sequenced in a study of OX40 agonist ivuxolimab in advanced cancers. The method was immunoSEQ multiplex PCR; TCRdb's version includes in-frame clones alone and lacks a portion of them. The sample holds roughly 95,000 clones, approximately 90% seen once. The input for sequencing was CD4+ or CD8+ T cells sorted from blood, taken in a trial of the OX40 agonist ivuxolimab. The receptor set was obtained from an adult with an advanced solid tumor such as melanoma, head and neck, liver or kidney cancer.

This sequence joins TRBV6-4 and TRBJ2-7; 11 bases are a match to TRBD2. This CDR3 region has 18 residues. From germline, CDR1 is MRHNA and CDR2 SNTAGT. V lost 6 bases and J lost 4; bases outside the gene matches: 17. CDR3 bases: TGTGCCAGCAGCCTTCCTCCCGCGCTAGCGGGAGGAGGATACGAGCAGTACTTC. Protein product: CASSLPPALAGGGYEQYF.

J is TRBJ1-2 and V is TRBV29-1; no definite D call. There are 11 residues in the CDR3. Trimming shortened V by 4 bases and J by 1 base, and 4 bases separated the two germline ends. Germline values: CDR1 SQVTM, CDR2 ANQGSEA. CDR3 in DNA: TGCAGCGTTGGAAGTAACTATGGCTACACCTTC. Translating it yields CSVGSNYGYTF. The entire variable domain, with the rest obtained from reference TRBV29-1 and TRBJ1-2, is as follows: SAVISQKPSRDICQRGTSLTIQCQVDSQVTMMFWYRQQPGQSLTLIATANQGSEATYESGFVIDKFPISRPNLTFSTLTVSNMSPEDSSIYLCSVGSNYGYTFGSGTRLTVV.

The rearrangement uses TRBV5-4 and TRBJ2-7, with TRBD2 identical over 7 bases. The CDR3 loop spans 15 amino acids. With V trimmed by 5 bases and J by 2 bases, 10 bases remained unmatched. The germline V gene encodes CDR1 SGHNT and CDR2 YYREEE (reference sequence). CDR3 in amino acids: CASSPRASGTYEQYF. CDR3 in DNA: TGTGCCAGCAGTCCCCGGGCTAGCGGAACCTACGAGCAGTACTTC.